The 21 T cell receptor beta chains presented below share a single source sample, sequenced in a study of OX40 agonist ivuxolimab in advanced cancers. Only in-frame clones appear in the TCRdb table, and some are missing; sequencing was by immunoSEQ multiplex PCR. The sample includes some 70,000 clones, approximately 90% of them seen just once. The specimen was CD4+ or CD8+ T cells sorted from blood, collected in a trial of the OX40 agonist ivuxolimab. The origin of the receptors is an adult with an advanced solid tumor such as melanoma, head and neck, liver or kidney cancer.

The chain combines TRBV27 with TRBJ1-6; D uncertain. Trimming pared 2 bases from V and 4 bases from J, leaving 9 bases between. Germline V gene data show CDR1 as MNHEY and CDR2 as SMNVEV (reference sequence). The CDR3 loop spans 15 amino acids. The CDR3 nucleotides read TGTGCCAGCAGTTTAGTCACCGTGTATAATTCACCCCTCCACTTT. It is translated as CASSLVTVYNSPLHF.

The CDR3 loop is CASSLSGTYNEQFF. For the CDR3, the DNA is TGTGCCAGCAGCCTATCCGGGACCTACAATGAGCAGTTCTTC. J is TRBJ2-1 and V is TRBV7-2, with D perhaps matching TRBD2 (5 bases). The germline V gene has CDR1 SGHTA and CDR2 FQGNSA. CDR3 length: 14 amino acids. Deletions cut 5 bases from V and 2 bases from J, with 10 bases between.

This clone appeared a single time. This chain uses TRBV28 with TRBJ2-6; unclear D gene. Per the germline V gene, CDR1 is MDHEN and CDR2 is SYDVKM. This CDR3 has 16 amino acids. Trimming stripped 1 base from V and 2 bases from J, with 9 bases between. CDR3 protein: CASSLSGVTGANVLTF. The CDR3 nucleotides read TGTGCCAGCAGTTTATCGGGTGTCACTGGGGCCAACGTCCTGACTTTC. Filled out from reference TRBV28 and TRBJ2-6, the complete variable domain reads DVKVTQSSRYLVKRTGEKVFLECVQDMDHENMFWYRQDPGLGLRLIYFSYDVKMKEKGDIPEGYSVSREKKERFSLILESASTNQTSMYLCASSLSGVTGANVLTFGAGSRLTVL.

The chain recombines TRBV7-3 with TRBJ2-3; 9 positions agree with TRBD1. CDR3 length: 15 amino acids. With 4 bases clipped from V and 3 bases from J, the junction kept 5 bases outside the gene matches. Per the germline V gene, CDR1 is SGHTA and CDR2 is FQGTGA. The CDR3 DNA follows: TGTGCCAGCAGCTCAGGCGGACAGGGGACAGATACGCAGTATTTT. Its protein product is CASSSGGQGTDTQYF.

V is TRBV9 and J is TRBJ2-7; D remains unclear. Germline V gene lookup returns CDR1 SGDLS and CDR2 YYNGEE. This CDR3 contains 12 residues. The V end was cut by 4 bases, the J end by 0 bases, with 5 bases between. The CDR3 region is CASSSSSYEQYF. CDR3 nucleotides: TGTGCCAGCAGCTCAAGCTCCTACGAGCAGTACTTC.

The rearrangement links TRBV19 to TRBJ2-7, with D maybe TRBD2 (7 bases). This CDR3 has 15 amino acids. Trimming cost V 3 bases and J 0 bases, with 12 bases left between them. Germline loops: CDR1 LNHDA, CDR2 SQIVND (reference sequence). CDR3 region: CASSIRGGGSYEQYF. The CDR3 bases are TGTGCCAGTAGTATTCGGGGAGGGGGCTCCTACGAGCAGTACTTC.

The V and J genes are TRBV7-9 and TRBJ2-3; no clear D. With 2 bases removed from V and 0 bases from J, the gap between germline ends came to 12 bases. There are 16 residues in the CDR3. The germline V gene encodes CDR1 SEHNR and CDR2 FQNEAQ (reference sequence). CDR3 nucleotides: TGTGCCAGCAGCTTATTGGGCACAGCTAGCACAGATACGCAGTATTTT. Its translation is CASSLLGTASTDTQYF.

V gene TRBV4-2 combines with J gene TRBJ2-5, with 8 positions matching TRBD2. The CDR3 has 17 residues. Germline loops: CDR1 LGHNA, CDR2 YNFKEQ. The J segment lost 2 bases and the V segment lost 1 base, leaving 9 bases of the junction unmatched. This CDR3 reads CASSQVASGGLQETQYF. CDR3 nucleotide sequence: TGTGCCAGCAGCCAAGTCGCCAGCGGGGGTTTACAAGAGACCCAGTACTTC.

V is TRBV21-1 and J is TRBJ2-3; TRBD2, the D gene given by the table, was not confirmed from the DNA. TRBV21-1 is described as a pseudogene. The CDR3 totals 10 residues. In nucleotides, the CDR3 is TGTGCCAGCATTATAGATACGCAGTATTTT. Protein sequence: CASIIDTQYF.

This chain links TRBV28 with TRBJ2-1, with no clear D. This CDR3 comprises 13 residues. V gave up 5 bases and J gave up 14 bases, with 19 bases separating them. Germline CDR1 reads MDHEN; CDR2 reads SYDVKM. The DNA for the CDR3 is TGTGCCAGCAGTGGAGAGCCTCTAACCAATGAGTTCTTC. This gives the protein CASSGEPLTNEFF.

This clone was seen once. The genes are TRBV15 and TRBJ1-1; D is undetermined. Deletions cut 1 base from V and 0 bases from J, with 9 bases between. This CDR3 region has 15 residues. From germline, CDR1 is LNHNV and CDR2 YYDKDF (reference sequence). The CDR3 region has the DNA TGTGCCACCAGCAGAGGTGGGCGGCTGAACACTGAAGCTTTCTTT. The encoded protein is CATSRGGRLNTEAFF. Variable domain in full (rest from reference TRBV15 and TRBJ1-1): DAMVIQNPRYQVTQFGKPVTLSCSQTLNHNVMYWYQQKSSQAPKLLFHYYDKDFNNEADTPDNFQSRRPNTSFCFLDIRSPGLGDTAMYLCATSRGGRLNTEAFFGQGTRLTVV.

The CDR3 loop reads CASRSLAKNIQYF. In DNA, the CDR3 is TGTGCCAGTCGGAGCTTAGCCAAAAACATTCAGTACTTC. The chain recombines TRBV19 with TRBJ2-4; D is ambiguous. V dropped 8 bases and J dropped 0 bases, with 8 bases sitting between them. This CDR3 spans 13 amino acids. Per the germline V gene, CDR1 is LNHDA and CDR2 is SQIVND (reference sequence).

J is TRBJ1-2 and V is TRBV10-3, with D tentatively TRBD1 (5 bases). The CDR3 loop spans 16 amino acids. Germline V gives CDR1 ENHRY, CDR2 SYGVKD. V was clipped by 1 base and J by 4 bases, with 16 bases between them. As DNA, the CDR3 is TGTGCCATCAGTGAGTTCAGACCCCCAGGGTCCTATGGCTACACCTTC. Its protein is CAISEFRPPGSYGYTF.

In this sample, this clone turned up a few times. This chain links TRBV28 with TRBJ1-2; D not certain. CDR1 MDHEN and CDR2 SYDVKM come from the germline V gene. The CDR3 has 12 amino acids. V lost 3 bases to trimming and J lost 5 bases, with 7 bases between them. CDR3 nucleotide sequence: TGTGCCAGCAGTTTCCAGGATTATGGCTACACCTTC. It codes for CASSFQDYGYTF.

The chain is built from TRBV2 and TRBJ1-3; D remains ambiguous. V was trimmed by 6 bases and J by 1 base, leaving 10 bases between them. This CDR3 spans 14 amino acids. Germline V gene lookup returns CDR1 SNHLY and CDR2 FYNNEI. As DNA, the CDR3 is TGTGCCAGCAGCGCAACAATTTCTGGAAACACCATATATTTT. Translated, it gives CASSATISGNTIYF.

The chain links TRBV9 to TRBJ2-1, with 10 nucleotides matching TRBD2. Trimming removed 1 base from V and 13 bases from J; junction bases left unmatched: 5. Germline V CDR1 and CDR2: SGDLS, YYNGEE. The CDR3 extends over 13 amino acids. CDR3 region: CASSVSIAGGQFF. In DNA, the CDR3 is TGTGCCAGCAGCGTATCAATAGCGGGGGGACAGTTCTTC.

The CDR3, as DNA: TGTGCCAGCAGTTCCCCCGCGGTTCAAGAGACCCAGTACTTC. It translates to CASSSPAVQETQYF. This rearrangement joins TRBV28 to TRBJ2-5; no definite D call. In germline, CDR1 is MDHEN, CDR2 SYDVKM. V was trimmed by 4 bases and J by 2 bases, leaving 11 bases between them. This CDR3 comprises 14 residues.

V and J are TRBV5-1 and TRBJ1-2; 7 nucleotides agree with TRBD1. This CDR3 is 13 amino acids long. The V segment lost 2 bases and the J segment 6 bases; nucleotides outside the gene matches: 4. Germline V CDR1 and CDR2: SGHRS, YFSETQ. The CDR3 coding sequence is TGCGCCAGCAGCTTCACAGGGGAAAATGGCTACACCTTC. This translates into CASSFTGENGYTF.

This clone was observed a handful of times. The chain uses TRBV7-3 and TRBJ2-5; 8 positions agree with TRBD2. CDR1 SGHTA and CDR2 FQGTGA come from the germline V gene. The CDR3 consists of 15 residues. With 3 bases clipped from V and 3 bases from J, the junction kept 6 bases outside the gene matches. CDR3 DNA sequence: TGTGCCAGCAGCTTTAAAGGCGGGGGGAAAGAGACCCAGTACTTC. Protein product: CASSFKGGGKETQYF. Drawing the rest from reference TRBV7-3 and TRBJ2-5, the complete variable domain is GAGVSQTPSNKVTEKGKYVELRCDPISGHTALYWYRQSLGQGPEFLIYFQGTGAADDSGLPNDRFFAVRPEGSVSTLKIQRTERGDSAVYLCASSFKGGGKETQYFGPGTRLLVL.

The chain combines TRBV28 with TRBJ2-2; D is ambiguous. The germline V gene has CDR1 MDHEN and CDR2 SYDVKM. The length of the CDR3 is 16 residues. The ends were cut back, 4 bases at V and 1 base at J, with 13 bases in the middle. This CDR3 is CASSSLLGKNTGELFF. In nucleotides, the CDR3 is TGTGCCAGCAGTTCCCTCCTGGGGAAGAACACCGGGGAGCTGTTTTTT.

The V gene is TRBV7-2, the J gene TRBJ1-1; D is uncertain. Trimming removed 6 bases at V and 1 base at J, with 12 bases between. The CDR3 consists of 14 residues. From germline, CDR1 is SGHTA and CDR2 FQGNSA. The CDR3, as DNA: TGTGCCAGCAGTTTCATGGGGAAGAACACTGAAGCTTTCTTT. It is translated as CASSFMGKNTEAFF.